Below, one T cell receptor (beta chain) is given with its context. TCRdb reprocessed the 5' RACE reads via MiXCR and lists one record per CDR3 protein. The sample consists of some 40,000 distinct CDR3 sequences, 29% of them appearing once. Trimming shortened V by 3 bases and J by 0 bases, and 15 bases separated the two germline ends. This CDR3 has 16 amino acids. CDR1 is MGHRA and CDR2 is YSYEKL in the germline V gene. The memory fraction was CD4+CD45RO+CD25- cells. The source of this sequence is a female donor with breast cancer. Sequenced input: memory CD4+ T cells sorted from a lymph node. The subset here: memory CD4+ T cells, CD4+CD45RO+CD25-. The V and J genes are TRBV4-1 and TRBJ2-7; TRBD1 might be the D (6 bases). Written as DNA, the CDR3 is TGCGCCAGCAGCCAGGAACCGGGACACAGCTCCTACGAGCAGTACTTC. Translating it yields CASSQEPGHSSYEQYF.